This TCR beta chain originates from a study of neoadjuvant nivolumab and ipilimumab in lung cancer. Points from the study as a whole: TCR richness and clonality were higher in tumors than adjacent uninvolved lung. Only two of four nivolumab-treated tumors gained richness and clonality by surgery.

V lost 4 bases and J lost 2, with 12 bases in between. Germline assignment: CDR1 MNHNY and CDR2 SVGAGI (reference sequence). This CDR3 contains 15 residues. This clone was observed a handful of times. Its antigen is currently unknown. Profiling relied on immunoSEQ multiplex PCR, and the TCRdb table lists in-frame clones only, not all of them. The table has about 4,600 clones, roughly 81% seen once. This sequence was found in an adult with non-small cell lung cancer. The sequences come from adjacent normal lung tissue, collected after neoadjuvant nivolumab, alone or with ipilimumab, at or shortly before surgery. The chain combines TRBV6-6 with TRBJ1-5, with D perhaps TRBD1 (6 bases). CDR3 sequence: CASSFRGEGNQPQHF. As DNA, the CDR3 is TGTGCCAGCAGTTTTAGGGGGGAAGGCAATCAGCCCCAGCATTTT.